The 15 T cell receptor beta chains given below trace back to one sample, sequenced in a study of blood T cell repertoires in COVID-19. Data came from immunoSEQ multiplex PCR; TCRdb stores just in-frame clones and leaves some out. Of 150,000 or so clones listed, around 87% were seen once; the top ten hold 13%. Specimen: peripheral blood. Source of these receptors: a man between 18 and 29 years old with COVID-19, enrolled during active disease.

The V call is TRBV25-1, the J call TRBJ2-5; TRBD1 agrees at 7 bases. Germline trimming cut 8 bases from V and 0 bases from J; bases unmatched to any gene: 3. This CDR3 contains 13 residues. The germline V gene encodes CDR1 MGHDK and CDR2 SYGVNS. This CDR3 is CASLGQYQETQYF. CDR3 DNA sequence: TGTGCCAGCCTGGGACAGTACCAAGAGACCCAGTACTTC.

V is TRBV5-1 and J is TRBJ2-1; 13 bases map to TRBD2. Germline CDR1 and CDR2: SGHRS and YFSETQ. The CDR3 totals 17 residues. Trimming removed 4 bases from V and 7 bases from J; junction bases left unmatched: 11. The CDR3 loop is CASSDKPGLAGNNEQFF. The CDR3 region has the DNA TGCGCCAGCAGCGATAAACCGGGACTAGCGGGAAATAATGAGCAGTTCTTC.

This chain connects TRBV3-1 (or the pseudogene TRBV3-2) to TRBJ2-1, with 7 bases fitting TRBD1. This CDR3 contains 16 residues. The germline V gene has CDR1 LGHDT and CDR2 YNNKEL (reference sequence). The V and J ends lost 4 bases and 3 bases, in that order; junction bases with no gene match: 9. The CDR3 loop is CASSPYRGKGYNEQFF. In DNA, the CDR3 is TGTGCCAGCAGCCCATACAGGGGAAAAGGCTACAATGAGCAGTTCTTC.

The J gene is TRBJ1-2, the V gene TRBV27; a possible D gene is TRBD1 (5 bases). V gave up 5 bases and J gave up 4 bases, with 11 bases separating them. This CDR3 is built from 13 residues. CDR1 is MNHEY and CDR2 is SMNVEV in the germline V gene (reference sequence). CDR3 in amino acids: CASSPWGGYGYTF. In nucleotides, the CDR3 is TGTGCCAGCAGTCCCTGGGGGGGCTATGGCTACACCTTC.

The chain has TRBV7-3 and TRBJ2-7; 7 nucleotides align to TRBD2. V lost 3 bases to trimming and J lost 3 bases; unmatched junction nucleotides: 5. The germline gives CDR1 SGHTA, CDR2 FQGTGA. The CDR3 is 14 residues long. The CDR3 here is CASSLGGTNYEQYF. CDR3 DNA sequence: TGTGCCAGCAGCTTGGGGGGGACGAACTACGAGCAGTACTTC.

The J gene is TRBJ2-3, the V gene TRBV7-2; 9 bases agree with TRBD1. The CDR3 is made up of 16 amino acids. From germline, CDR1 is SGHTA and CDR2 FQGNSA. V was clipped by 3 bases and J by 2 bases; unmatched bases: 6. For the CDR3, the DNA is TGTGCCAGCAGCTTCCGGACAGGGGTCCCCACAGATACGCAGTATTTT. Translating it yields CASSFRTGVPTDTQYF.

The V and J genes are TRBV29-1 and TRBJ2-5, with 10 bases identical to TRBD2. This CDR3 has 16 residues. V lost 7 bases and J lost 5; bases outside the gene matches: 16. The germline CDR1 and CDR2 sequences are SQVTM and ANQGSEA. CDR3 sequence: CSGTHGTSVFPETQYF. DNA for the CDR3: TGCAGCGGCACCCACGGGACTAGCGTTTTCCCGGAGACCCAGTACTTC.

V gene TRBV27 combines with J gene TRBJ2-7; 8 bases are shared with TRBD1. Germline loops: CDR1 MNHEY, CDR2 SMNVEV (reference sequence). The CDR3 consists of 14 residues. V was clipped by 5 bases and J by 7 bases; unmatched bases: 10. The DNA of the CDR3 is TGTGCCAGCAGTCCTGGGACAGGCGACTTGGAGCAGTACTTC. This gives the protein CASSPGTGDLEQYF.

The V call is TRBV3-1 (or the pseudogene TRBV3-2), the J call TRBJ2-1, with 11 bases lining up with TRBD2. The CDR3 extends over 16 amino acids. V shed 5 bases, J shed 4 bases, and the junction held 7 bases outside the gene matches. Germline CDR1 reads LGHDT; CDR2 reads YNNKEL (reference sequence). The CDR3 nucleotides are TGTGCCAGCAGCTCCGCCGGGACTAGCGGATACAATGAGCAGTTCTTC. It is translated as CASSSAGTSGYNEQFF.

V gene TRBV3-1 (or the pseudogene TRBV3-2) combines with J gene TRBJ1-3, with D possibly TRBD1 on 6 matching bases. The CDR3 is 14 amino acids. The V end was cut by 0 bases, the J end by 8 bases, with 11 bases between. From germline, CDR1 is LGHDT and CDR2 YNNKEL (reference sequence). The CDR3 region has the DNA TGTGCCAGCAGCCAAGATGGCAGGGGTCACACCATATATTTT. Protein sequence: CASSQDGRGHTIYF.

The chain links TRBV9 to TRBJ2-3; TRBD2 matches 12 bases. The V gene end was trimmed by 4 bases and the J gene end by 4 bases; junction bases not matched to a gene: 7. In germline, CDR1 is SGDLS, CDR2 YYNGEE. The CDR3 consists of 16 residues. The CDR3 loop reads CASSPPTSGSADTQYF. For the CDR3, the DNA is TGTGCCAGCAGCCCACCGACTAGCGGGAGCGCAGATACGCAGTATTTT. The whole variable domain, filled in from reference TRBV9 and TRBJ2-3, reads DSGVTQTPKHLITATGQRVTLRCSPRSGDLSVYWYQQSLDQGLQFLIQYYNGEERAKGNILERFSAQQFPDLHSELNLSSLELGDSALYFCASSPPTSGSADTQYFGPGTRLTVL.

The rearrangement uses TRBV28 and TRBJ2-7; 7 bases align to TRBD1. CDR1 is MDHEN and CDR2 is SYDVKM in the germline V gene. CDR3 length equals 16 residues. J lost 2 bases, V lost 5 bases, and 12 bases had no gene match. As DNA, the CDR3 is TGTGCCAGCAGTCTCGGGACAGTAGGTGGAGCCTACGAGCAGTACTTC. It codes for CASSLGTVGGAYEQYF.

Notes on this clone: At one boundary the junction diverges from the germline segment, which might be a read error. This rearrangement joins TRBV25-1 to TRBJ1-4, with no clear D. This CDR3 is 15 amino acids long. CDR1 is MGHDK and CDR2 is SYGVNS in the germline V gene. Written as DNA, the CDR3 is TGTGCCAGCAGTGAAGGAGTTTTGGGTAATGAAAAACTGCTTTTT. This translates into CASSEGVLGNEKLLF. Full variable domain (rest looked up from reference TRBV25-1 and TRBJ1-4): EADIYQTPRYLVIGTGKKITLECSQTMGHDKMYWYQQDPGMELHLIHYSYGVNSTEKGDLSSESTVSRIRTEHFPLTLESARPSHTSQYLCASSEGVLGNEKLLFGSGTQLSVL.

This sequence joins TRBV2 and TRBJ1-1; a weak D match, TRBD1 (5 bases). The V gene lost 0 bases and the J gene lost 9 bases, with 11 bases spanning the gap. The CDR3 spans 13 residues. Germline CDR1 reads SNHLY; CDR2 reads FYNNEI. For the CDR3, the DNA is TGTGCCAGCAGTGAAGCGGGGAAGGGGAAAGCTTTCTTT. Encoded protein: CASSEAGKGKAFF.

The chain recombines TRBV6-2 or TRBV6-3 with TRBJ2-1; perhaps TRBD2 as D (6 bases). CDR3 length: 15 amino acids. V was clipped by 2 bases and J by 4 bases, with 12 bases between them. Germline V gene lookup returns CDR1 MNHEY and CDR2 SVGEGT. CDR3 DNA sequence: TGTGCCAGCAGTTACAGGAGGGGCCCATACAATGAGCAGTTCTTC. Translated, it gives CASSYRRGPYNEQFF.